This T cell receptor beta chain was documented in a study of cytomegalovirus exposure and HLA in healthy donors. The PCR was carried out with 60 Vbeta primers and 13 Jbeta primers. The data were produced by immunoSEQ multiplex PCR, yet TCRdb's version contains in-frame clones alone and is incomplete. This sample has under 150,000 clones; about 80% occur once, and the top ten carry about 3.4%. Regarding the study as a whole: Reported findings show TCR beta sequences accurately forecast HLA-A and HLA-B alleles in most subjects. A later analysis found common viral pathogens apparently linked to several of the most significant clusters. Association of a missense DCLRE1C variant with TCR beta V- and J-gene trimming was reported in a later analysis. In an earlier analysis, productive rearrangement rates for most beta V segments clustered near 87% or 30%.

The CDR3 is made up of 14 amino acids. Germline-derived CDR1 and CDR2 are SGHRS and YFSETQ. V shed 2 bases, J shed 3 bases, and the junction held 3 bases outside the gene matches. About this clone itself: As yet, its antigen is unknown.

The TCR was taken from a man under 40 in good health and CMV-seronegative. Material for sequencing was PBMCs. V gene TRBV5-1 combines with J gene TRBJ2-7; 9 positions match TRBD1. The CDR3 DNA sequence: TGCGCCAGCAGCTTTGGGGGACAGGGCTACGAGCAGTACTTC. Residues: CASSFGGQGYEQYF.